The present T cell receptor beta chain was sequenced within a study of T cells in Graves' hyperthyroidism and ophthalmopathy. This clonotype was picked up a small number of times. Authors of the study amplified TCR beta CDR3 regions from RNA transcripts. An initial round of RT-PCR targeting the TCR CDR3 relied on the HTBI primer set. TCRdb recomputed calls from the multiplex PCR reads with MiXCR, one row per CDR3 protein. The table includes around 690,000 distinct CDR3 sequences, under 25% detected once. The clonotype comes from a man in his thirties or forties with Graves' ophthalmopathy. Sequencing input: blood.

In DNA form, the CDR3 reads TGTGCCAGCAGAGCTGCCGGGACAGGGGATTTCATTCAGTACTTC. Translated: CASRAAGTGDFIQYF. The V and J genes are TRBV2 and TRBJ2-4, with 10 nucleotides matching TRBD1. CDR3 length: 15 amino acids. With 6 bases clipped from V and 9 bases from J, the junction kept 11 bases outside the gene matches. Germline V gene data show CDR1 as SNHLY and CDR2 as FYNNEI.